One and the same sample provided the 15 T cell receptor beta chains below, sequenced in a study of T-cell reconstitution after alpha-beta-depleted transplantation in children. During its preparation, the TCRbeta library received unique molecular identifiers. A single record per CDR3 protein comes from TCRdb applying MiXCR to the PCR reads. The data hold around 76,000 distinct CDR3 sequences, with roughly 20% observed a single time. Source: PBMCs, mostly from graft donor cells, taken 360 days after TCRalphabeta/CD19-depleted stem cell transplant. The receptors shown here come from a male patient aged 2 to 10 who had a stem cell transplant for acute lymphoblastic leukemia, so the T cells may come from the graft donor.

The chain uses TRBV27 and TRBJ2-7; 14 bases fit TRBD2. In germline, CDR1 is MNHEY, CDR2 SMNVEV (reference sequence). There are 16 residues in the CDR3. V lost 6 bases and J lost 2; bases outside the gene matches: 6. The CDR3 DNA follows: TGTGCCAGCAGCCAAGGGACTAGCGGGAGCCCCTACGAGCAGTACTTC. Encoded protein: CASSQGTSGSPYEQYF.

This clonotype has just a few counts. The rearrangement links TRBV18 to TRBJ1-1; D is undetermined. The CDR3 contains 11 residues. Trimming stripped 4 bases from V and 3 bases from J, with 3 bases between. The germline V gene has CDR1 KGHSH and CDR2 LQKENI. CDR3 loop: CASSRDTEAFF. The CDR3 bases are TGTGCCAGCTCACGAGACACTGAAGCTTTCTTT.

This clonotype was seen at least ten times. The chain carries TRBV20-1 and TRBJ2-5; 9 bases map to TRBD2. V trimming: 1 base; J trimming: 0 bases; junction bases outside the gene matches: 3. The CDR3 runs 15 residues. The germline V gene has CDR1 DFQATT and CDR2 SNEGSKA (reference sequence). CDR3 sequence reads: CSARVSGRYQETQYF. In nucleotides, the CDR3 is TGCAGTGCTAGAGTGAGCGGGAGGTACCAAGAGACCCAGTACTTC.

Only a few counts were recorded for this clonotype. V usage is TRBV5-1 and J usage is TRBJ2-1; TRBD2 aligns across 7 bases. The V gene end was trimmed by 7 bases and the J gene end by 7 bases; junction bases not matched to a gene: 8. CDR1 and CDR2 from the germline V gene are SGHRS and YFSETQ. The CDR3 is made up of 13 amino acids. The chain's CDR3 is CASGRAYGNEQFF. CDR3 in DNA: TGCGCCAGCGGGAGGGCCTACGGTAATGAGCAGTTCTTC.

The V gene is TRBV5-5, the J gene TRBJ1-2; D not certain. Germline V gene sequence: CDR1 SGHKS, CDR2 YYEKEE (reference sequence). With 4 bases removed from V and 4 bases from J, the gap between germline ends came to 8 bases. The CDR3 is made up of 12 amino acids. The CDR3 protein is CASSSDGYGYTF. The CDR3 DNA reads TGTGCCAGCAGCAGCGACGGCTATGGCTACACCTTC.

This clonotype was recorded many times. The chain combines TRBV11-3 with TRBJ1-2; a possible D gene is TRBD1 (5 bases). Looked up from germline, CDR1 is SGHNT and CDR2 is YENEEA. The CDR3 has 14 amino acids. Between the trimmed V and J ends, which lost 4 bases and 6 bases, there was a span of 15 bases. The CDR3 loop reads CASSSPGKVDGYTF. Written as DNA, the CDR3 is TGTGCCAGCAGCTCCCCAGGGAAAGTTGATGGCTACACCTTC.

The J gene is TRBJ2-3, the V gene TRBV11-2; D gene uncertain. Trimming shortened V by 2 bases and J by 0 bases, and 9 bases separated the two germline ends. Germline loops: CDR1 SGHAT, CDR2 FQNNGV. This CDR3 comprises 15 residues. The CDR3 region is CASSLNRASTDTQYF. Written as DNA, the CDR3 is TGTGCCAGCAGCTTAAACCGGGCTAGCACAGATACGCAGTATTTT.

This chain links TRBV12-3 or TRBV12-4 with TRBJ1-5, with D uncertain. V shed 8 bases and J shed 6 bases, with 14 bases lying between them. The CDR3 totals 13 residues. The CDR3 protein is CASATGIGQPQHF. CDR3 nucleotide sequence: TGTGCCAGCGCCACGGGGATCGGTCAGCCCCAGCATTTT.

The V and J genes are TRBV12-3 or TRBV12-4 and TRBJ2-7, with D possibly matching TRBD1 (6 bases). V lost 6 bases and J 0 bases, leaving 9 bases between the germline ends. This CDR3 spans 13 amino acids. The CDR3 nucleotides are TGTGCCAGCAGCCAGACAGGCTCCTACGAGCAGTACTTC. Its translation: CASSQTGSYEQYF.

This clonotype was seen at least ten times. The CDR3 sequence: CSAIRPEAFF. As DNA, the CDR3 is TGCAGTGCTATAAGGCCTGAAGCTTTCTTT. The genes are TRBV20-1 and TRBJ1-1; D gene ambiguous. There are 10 residues in the CDR3. V was shortened by 4 bases and J by 6 bases, with 6 bases between the two germline ends. Per the germline V gene, CDR1 is DFQATT and CDR2 is SNEGSKA (reference sequence).

The chain couples TRBV10-3 to TRBJ1-1; D is undetermined. The CDR3 consists of 14 residues. V lost 0 bases and J lost 2, with 7 bases in between. Germline CDR1 is ENHRY and CDR2 is SYGVKD. CDR3 DNA: TGTGCCATCAGTGAGTCGGGCGGAAACACTGAAGCTTTCTTT. Its protein is CAISESGGNTEAFF.

This clonotype turned up a few times. The chain is built from TRBV7-9 and TRBJ1-6, with D possibly matching TRBD1 (5 bases). The CDR3 length is 14 residues. V was trimmed by 2 bases and J by 9 bases, leaving 11 bases between them. Germline CDR1 SEHNR, CDR2 FQNEAQ (reference sequence). This CDR3 reads CASSLQGIGSPLHF. The CDR3 DNA sequence: TGTGCCAGCAGCTTACAGGGTATTGGTTCACCCCTCCACTTT.

This clonotype was observed a handful of times. The gene calls are TRBV4-1 and TRBJ2-1, with unresolved D. Looked up from germline, CDR1 is MGHRA and CDR2 is YSYEKL. V was trimmed by 1 base and J by 4 bases, leaving 14 bases between them. The CDR3 contains 16 residues. The CDR3 spells CASSQGPGYGYNEQFF. Written as DNA, the CDR3 is TGCGCCAGCAGCCAAGGACCGGGTTATGGGTACAATGAGCAGTTCTTC.

The chain has TRBV4-1 and TRBJ2-1; maybe TRBD2 (5 bases). The CDR3 totals 16 residues. Germline V gene data show CDR1 as MGHRA and CDR2 as YSYEKL. V was clipped by 2 bases and J by 5 bases, with 16 bases between them. The CDR3 region has the DNA TGCGCCAGCAGCCAACTTCGACTAACTCTAGACAATGAGCAGTTCTTC. It codes for CASSQLRLTLDNEQFF.

The sample holds a few counts of this clonotype. The rearrangement links TRBV2 to TRBJ2-1; the D is unclear. The V end lost 4 bases, the J end lost 7 bases, and 5 bases lay between the germline ends. Germline-derived CDR1 and CDR2 are SNHLY and FYNNEI. CDR3 length: 11 residues. CDR3 amino acids: CASSAQNEQFF. The CDR3 region has the DNA TGTGCCAGCAGTGCTCAGAATGAGCAGTTCTTC.